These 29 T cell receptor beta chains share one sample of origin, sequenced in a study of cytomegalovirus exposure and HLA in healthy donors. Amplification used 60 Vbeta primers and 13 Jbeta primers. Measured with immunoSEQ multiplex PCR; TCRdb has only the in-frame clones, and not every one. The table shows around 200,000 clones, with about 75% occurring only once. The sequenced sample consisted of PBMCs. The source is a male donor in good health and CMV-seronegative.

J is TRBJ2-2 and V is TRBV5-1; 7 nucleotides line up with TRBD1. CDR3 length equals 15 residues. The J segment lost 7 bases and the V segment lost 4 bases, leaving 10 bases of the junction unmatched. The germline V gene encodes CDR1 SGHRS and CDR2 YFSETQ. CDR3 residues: CASSMTGLGNGELFF. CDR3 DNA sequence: TGCGCCAGCAGCATGACAGGGCTCGGAAACGGGGAGCTGTTTTTT. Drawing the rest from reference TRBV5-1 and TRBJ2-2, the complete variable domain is KAGVTQTPRYLIKTRGQQVTLSCSPISGHRSVSWYQQTPGQGLQFLFEYFSETQRNKGNFPGRFSGRQFSNSRSEMNVSTLELGDSALYLCASSMTGLGNGELFFGEGSRLTVL.

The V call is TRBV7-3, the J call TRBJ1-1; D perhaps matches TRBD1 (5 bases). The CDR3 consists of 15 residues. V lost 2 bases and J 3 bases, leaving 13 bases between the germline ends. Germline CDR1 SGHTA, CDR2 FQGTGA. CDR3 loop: CASSLFGGMDTEAFF. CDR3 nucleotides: TGTGCCAGCAGCTTATTCGGGGGAATGGACACTGAAGCTTTCTTT. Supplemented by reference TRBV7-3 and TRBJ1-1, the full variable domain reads GAGVSQTPSNKVTEKGKYVELRCDPISGHTALYWYRQSLGQGPEFLIYFQGTGAADDSGLPNDRFFAVRPEGSVSTLKIQRTERGDSAVYLCASSLFGGMDTEAFFGQGTRLTVV.

CDR3 in DNA: TGTGCCAGTAGTATGAAGCGGACAGGGAAAGAAAACACCATATATTTT. Translated: CASSMKRTGKENTIYF. The genes are TRBV19 and TRBJ1-3, with TRBD1 matching 8 bases. The V gene's germline CDR1 is LNHDA and CDR2 SQIVND (reference sequence). The CDR3 length is 16 residues. With V trimmed by 3 bases and J by 6 bases, 10 bases remained unmatched.

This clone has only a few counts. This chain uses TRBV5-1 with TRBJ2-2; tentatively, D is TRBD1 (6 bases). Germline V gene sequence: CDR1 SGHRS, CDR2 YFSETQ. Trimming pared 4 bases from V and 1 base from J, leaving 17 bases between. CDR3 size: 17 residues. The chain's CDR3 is CASSPEPGHQNTGELFF. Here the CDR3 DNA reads TGCGCCAGCAGCCCAGAACCGGGACACCAGAACACCGGGGAGCTGTTTTTT.

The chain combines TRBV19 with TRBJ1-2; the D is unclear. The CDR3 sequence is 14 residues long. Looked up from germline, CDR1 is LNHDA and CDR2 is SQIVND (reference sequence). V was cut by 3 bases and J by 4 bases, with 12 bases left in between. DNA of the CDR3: TGTGCCAGTAGTATCACCCCAGGCATCTATGGCTACACCTTC. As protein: CASSITPGIYGYTF.

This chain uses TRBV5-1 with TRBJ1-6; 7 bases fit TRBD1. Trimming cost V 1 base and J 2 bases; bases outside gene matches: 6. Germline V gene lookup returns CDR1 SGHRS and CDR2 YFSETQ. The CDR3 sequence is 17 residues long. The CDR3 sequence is CASSLSTGEAYNSPLHF. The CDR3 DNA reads TGCGCCAGCAGCTTGAGTACAGGGGAAGCCTATAATTCACCCCTCCACTTT.

The CDR3 spells CASFGPGQGTYEQYF. For the CDR3, the DNA is TGTGCCAGCTTTGGGCCGGGACAGGGGACCTACGAGCAGTACTTC. This chain connects TRBV6-5 to TRBJ2-7; TRBD1 agrees at 10 bases. The germline gives CDR1 MNHEY, CDR2 SVGAGI. V was pared by 8 bases and J by 2 bases, with 9 bases of the junction left unmatched. The CDR3 contains 15 residues.

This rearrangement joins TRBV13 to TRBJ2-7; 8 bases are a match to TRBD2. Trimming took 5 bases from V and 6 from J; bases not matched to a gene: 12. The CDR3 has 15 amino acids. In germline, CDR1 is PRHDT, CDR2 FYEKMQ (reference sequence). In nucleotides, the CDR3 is TGTGCCAGCAGCACGGGACCCGGGACTAGAGCCGAGCAGTACTTC. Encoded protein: CASSTGPGTRAEQYF. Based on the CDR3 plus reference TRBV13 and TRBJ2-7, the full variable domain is AAGVIQSPRHLIKEKRETATLKCYPIPRHDTVYWYQQGPGQDPQFLISFYEKMQSDKGSIPDRFSAQQFSDYHSELNMSSLELGDSALYFCASSTGPGTRAEQYFGPGTRLTVT.

As DNA, the CDR3 is TGTGCCAGCAGTTGGAGGGGTGAAGCTTTCTTT. Encoded protein: CASSWRGEAFF. The chain joins TRBV28 to TRBJ1-1; D is possibly TRBD1 (5 bases). V was shortened by 4 bases and J by 7 bases, with 7 bases between the two germline ends. Germline-derived CDR1 and CDR2 are MDHEN and SYDVKM. The CDR3 spans 11 residues.

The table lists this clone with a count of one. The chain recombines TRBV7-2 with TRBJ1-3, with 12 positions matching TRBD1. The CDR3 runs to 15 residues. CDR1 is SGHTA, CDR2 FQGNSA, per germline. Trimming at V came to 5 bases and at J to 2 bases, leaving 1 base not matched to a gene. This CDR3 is CASSRDRGPGNTIYF. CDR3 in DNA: TGTGCCAGCAGCCGGGACAGGGGGCCTGGAAACACCATATATTTT.

The CDR3, as DNA: TGTGCCAGCAGTCATGCCTTACGGGGGGTCACTGAAGCTTTCTTT. Residues: CASSHALRGVTEAFF. V is TRBV28 and J is TRBJ1-1; a possible D gene is TRBD1 (5 bases). The CDR3 covers 15 residues. V lost 5 bases and J 4 bases, leaving 17 bases between the germline ends. Germline CDR1 MDHEN, CDR2 SYDVKM.

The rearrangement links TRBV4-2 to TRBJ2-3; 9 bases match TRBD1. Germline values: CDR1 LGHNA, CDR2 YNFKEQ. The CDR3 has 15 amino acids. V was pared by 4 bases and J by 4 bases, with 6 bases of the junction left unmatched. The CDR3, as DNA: TGTGCCAGCAGCCGCACAGGGGGCGAGGCAGATACGCAGTATTTT. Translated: CASSRTGGEADTQYF.

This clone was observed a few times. The CDR3 bases are TGCGCCAGCAGCTCAAGGGGGAGGGCAGATACGCAGTATTTT. This translates into CASSSRGRADTQYF. This chain connects TRBV5-1 to TRBJ2-3; D is perhaps TRBD2 (7 bases). In germline, CDR1 is SGHRS, CDR2 YFSETQ. CDR3 length: 14 amino acids. Trimming took 3 bases from V and 4 from J, leaving 12 bases between them.

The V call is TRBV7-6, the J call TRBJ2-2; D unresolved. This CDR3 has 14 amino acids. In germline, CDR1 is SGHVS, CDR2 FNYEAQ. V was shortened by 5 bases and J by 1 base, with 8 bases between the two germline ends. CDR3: CASSLGQNTGELFF. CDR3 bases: TGTGCCAGCAGCCTAGGGCAGAACACCGGGGAGCTGTTTTTT.

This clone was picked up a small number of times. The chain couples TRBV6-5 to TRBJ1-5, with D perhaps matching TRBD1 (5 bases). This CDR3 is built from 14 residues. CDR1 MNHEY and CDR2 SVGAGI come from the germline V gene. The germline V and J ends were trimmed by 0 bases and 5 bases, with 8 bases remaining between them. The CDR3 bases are TGTGCCAGCAGTTACTCGGGGGGAGATCAGCCCCAGCATTTT. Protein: CASSYSGGDQPQHF.

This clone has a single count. Here the CDR3 reads CASSSWDRGMNTEAFF. The CDR3 DNA is TGTGCCAGCAGTTCCTGGGACAGGGGCATGAACACTGAAGCTTTCTTT. The J gene is TRBJ1-1, the V gene TRBV6-5; 10 positions agree with TRBD1. CDR1 and CDR2 (germline): MNHEY, SVGAGI. CDR3 length: 16 amino acids. V lost 4 bases and J lost 0; bases outside the gene matches: 5.

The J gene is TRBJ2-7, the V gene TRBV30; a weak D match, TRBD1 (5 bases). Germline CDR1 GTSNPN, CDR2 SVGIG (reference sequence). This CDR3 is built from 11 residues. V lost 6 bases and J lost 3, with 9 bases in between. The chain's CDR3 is CACSQDYEQYF. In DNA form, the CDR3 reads TGTGCCTGCTCACAGGACTACGAGCAGTACTTC.

CDR3 amino acids: CASSSGTGVNSPLHF. The CDR3 nucleotides are TGTGCCAGCAGTTCCGGGACAGGGGTTAATTCACCCCTCCACTTT. This sequence joins TRBV6-5 and TRBJ1-6, with 10 bases fitting TRBD1. This CDR3 has 15 amino acids. Germline-derived CDR1 and CDR2 are MNHEY and SVGAGI. With 4 bases clipped from V and 6 bases from J, the junction kept 3 bases outside the gene matches.

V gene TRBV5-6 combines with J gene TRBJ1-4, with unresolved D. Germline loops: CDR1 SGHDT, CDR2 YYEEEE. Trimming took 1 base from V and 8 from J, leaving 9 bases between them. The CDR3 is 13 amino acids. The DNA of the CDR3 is TGTGCCAGCAGCTTGAGAGGGTTGGAAAAACTGTTTTTT. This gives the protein CASSLRGLEKLFF.

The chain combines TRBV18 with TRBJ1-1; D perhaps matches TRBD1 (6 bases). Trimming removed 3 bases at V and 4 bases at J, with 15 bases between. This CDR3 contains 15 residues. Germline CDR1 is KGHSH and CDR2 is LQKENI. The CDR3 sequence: CASSPYATGRTEAFF. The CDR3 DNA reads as TGTGCCAGCTCACCTTATGCAACAGGGCGCACTGAAGCTTTCTTT.

The CDR3 protein is CAWSFLHRGPQNIQYF. DNA of the CDR3: TGTGCCTGGAGTTTCCTCCACAGGGGACCCCAAAACATTCAGTACTTC. The V gene is TRBV30, the J gene TRBJ2-4; 7 bases fit TRBD1. This CDR3 region has 16 residues. Unmatched junction bases numbered 12, after V lost 2 bases and J lost 5 bases. Germline loops: CDR1 GTSNPN, CDR2 SVGIG (reference sequence).

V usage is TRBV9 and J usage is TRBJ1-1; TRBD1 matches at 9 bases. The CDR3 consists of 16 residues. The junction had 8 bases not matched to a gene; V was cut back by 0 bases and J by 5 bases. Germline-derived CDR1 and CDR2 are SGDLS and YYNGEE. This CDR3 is CASSVAPGTGRTEAFF. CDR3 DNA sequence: TGTGCCAGCAGCGTAGCCCCTGGGACAGGGAGAACTGAAGCTTTCTTT.

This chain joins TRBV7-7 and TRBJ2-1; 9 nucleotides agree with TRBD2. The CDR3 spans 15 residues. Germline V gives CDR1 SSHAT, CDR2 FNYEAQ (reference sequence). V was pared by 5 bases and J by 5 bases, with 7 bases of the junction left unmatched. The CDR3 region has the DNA TGTGCCAGCAGCAACCCTAGCGGGGTCAACAATGAGCAGTTCTTC. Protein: CASSNPSGVNNEQFF.

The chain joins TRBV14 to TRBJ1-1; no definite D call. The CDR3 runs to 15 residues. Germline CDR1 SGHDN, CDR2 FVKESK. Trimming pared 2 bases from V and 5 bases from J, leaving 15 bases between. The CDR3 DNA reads TGTGCCAGCAGCCAACGGCCTAGAAGATGGACTGAAGCTTTCTTT. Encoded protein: CASSQRPRRWTEAFF.

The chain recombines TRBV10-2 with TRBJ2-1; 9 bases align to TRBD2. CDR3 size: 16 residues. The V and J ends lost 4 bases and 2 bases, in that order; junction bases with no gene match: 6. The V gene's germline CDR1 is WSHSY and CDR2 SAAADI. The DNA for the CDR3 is TGCGCCAGCAGTGGGCTGGTAGCGGGAGCCTACAATGAGCAGTTCTTC. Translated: CASSGLVAGAYNEQFF.

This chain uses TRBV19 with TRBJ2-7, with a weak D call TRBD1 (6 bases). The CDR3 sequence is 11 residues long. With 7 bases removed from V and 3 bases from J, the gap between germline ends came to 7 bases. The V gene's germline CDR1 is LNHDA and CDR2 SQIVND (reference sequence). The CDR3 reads CASKQGYEQYF. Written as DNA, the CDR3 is TGTGCCAGTAAACAGGGCTACGAGCAGTACTTC.

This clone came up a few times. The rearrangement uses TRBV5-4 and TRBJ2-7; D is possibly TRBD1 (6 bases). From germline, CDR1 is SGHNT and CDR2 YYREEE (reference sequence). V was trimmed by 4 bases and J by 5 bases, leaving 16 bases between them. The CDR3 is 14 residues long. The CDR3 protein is CASSLTGLKNEQYF. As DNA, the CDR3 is TGTGCCAGCAGCCTCACAGGGCTGAAGAACGAGCAGTACTTC.

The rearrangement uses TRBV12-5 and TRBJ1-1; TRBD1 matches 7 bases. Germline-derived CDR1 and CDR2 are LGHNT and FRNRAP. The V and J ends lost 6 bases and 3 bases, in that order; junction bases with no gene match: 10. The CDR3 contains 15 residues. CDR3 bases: TGTGCTAGTGGACGGGACGGGGACAGTCACACTGAAGCTTTCTTT. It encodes CASGRDGDSHTEAFF.

CDR3 sequence: CASSDRRGNTGELFF. The CDR3 DNA follows: TGCGCCAGCAGTGATAGGCGGGGGAACACCGGGGAGCTGTTTTTT. The chain employs TRBV10-1 and TRBJ2-2; weak D call: TRBD2 (6 bases). This CDR3 spans 15 amino acids. Between the trimmed V and J ends, which lost 3 bases and 1 base, there was a span of 9 bases. Germline V gene sequence: CDR1 WNHNN, CDR2 SYGVQD (reference sequence).